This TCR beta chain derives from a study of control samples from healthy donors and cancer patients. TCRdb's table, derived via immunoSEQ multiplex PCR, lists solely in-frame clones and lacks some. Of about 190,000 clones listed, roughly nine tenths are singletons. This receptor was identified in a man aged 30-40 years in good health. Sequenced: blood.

CDR3 loop: CASSLRGNYGYTF. The CDR3 DNA sequence: TGTGCCAGCAGTTTAAGGGGTAACTATGGCTACACCTTC. V is TRBV27 and J is TRBJ1-2; D possibly corresponds to TRBD1 (5 bases). Germline V gene data show CDR1 as MNHEY and CDR2 as SMNVEV (reference sequence). Trimming took off 2 bases at V and 1 base at J, with 5 bases between the two ends. CDR3 length equals 13 residues.